This TCR beta chain was documented in a study of radiation and T cells in renal cell carcinoma. Turning to the study itself: Nephrectomy followed 15 Gy stereotactic body radiation by 4 weeks. Findings and limits, study-wide: Pretreatment tumor biopsies were lacking, so baseline clonotypes are unknown. In blood, top tumor clones expanded by 2 weeks, shrinking by 4.

Sequencing used immunoSEQ multiplex PCR; TCRdb keeps in-frame clones, though not all of them. The sample holds about 140,000 clones; approximately 87% are singletons and the top ten take roughly a quarter. Described time point: baseline pretreatment blood. Treatment noted: 15 Gy SBRT to primary tumor, nephrectomy 4 weeks later. Clear cell pathology was present in this patient's renal cell carcinoma. As for this clone: The antigen is unknown.

This material consisted of blood, taken from a patient whose treatment included radiotherapy and nephrectomy. This sequence was found in a woman aged 50 to 60 with renal cell carcinoma.

CDR3 residues: CASSQDHSLLGVEQYF. Written as DNA, the CDR3 is TGCGCCAGCAGCCAAGACCACAGTCTTTTGGGGGTCGAGCAGTACTTC. The chain employs TRBV4-3 and TRBJ2-7, with D perhaps TRBD1 or TRBD2 (5 bases each). The CDR3 is 16 residues long. V was shortened by 0 bases and J by 6 bases, with 18 bases between the two germline ends. CDR1 LGHNA and CDR2 YSLEER come from the germline V gene.